The rows below give T cell receptor beta chains drawn from one sample of a study of cytomegalovirus exposure and HLA in healthy donors. Only in-frame clones appear in the TCRdb table, and some are missing; sequencing was by immunoSEQ multiplex PCR. In the table there are about 160,000 clones, almost 80% of which are singletons. Sequenced: PBMCs. Every receptor here comes from a woman between 50 and 59 years old in good health and CMV-seropositive. Both conserved end residues are part of each CDR3. The D gene is left open where the match is weak. Some rows mark clone size as missing; the rest say once, few, many or name a class of expanded clone.

j_gene: TRBJ1-5
d_gene: -
v_gene: TRBV4-2
abundance: -
CDR3nt: TGTGCCAGCAGCCCCCTGGGGAACAGGGTGAAGCCCCAGCATTTT
CDR3aa: CASSPLGNRVKPQHF

j_gene: TRBJ2-7
d_gene: -
v_gene: TRBV7-6
abundance: few
CDR3nt: TGTGCCAGCAGCGAGCGTGGCAGGGGATACGAGCAGTACTTC
CDR3aa: CASSERGRGYEQYF

j_gene: TRBJ2-5
d_gene: TRBD2
v_gene: TRBV5-6
abundance: -
CDR3nt: TGTGCCAGCAGCTTGGCATTCCCGGGACTAGGGGGAGAAGAGACCCAGTACTTC
CDR3aa: CASSLAFPGLGGEETQYF

j_gene: TRBJ1-6
d_gene: -
v_gene: TRBV6-1
abundance: -
CDR3nt: TGTGCCAGCAGTGAGGGCAGGGTGGAGAATTCACCCCTCCACTTT
CDR3aa: CASSEGRVENSPLHF

j_gene: TRBJ2-5
d_gene: -
v_gene: TRBV7-6
abundance: once
CDR3nt: TGTGCCAGCAGCTTATGGGGGGAGGTGGAGACCCAGTACTTC
CDR3aa: CASSLWGEVETQYF

j_gene: TRBJ1-3
d_gene: TRBD1
v_gene: TRBV7-2
abundance: -
CDR3nt: TGTGCCAGCAGTCCTACAGGGGGAGCTGGAAACACCATATATTTT
CDR3aa: CASSPTGGAGNTIYF

j_gene: TRBJ2-7
d_gene: TRBD1
v_gene: TRBV7-9
abundance: -
CDR3nt: TGTGCCAGCAGTCACCTGACAGGGGGGTCCGAGCAGTACTTC
CDR3aa: CASSHLTGGSEQYF

j_gene: TRBJ2-3
d_gene: TRBD2
v_gene: TRBV4-1
abundance: -
CDR3nt: TGCGCCAGCAGCCAACCCGCGGGGGGGCCAAGAGATACGCAGTATTTT
CDR3aa: CASSQPAGGPRDTQYF

j_gene: TRBJ2-3
d_gene: -
v_gene: TRBV19
abundance: once
CDR3nt: TGTGCCAGTAGTACTGGGGAGAGGGGCACAGATACGCAGTATTTT
CDR3aa: CASSTGERGTDTQYF

j_gene: TRBJ1-3
d_gene: -
v_gene: TRBV6-6
abundance: few
CDR3nt: TGTGCCAGCAGTTACAGGACAGATGTGGGAAACACCATATATTTT
CDR3aa: CASSYRTDVGNTIYF

j_gene: TRBJ1-5
d_gene: TRBD1
v_gene: TRBV4-2
abundance: -
CDR3nt: TGTGCCAGCAGCCAGGACAGGTTTGGGGGCAATCAGCCCCAGCATTTT
CDR3aa: CASSQDRFGGNQPQHF

j_gene: TRBJ1-2
d_gene: -
v_gene: TRBV4-2
abundance: -
CDR3nt: TGTGCCAGCAGCCAAGACGTGGCTGGGAGGGACGGCTACACCTTC
CDR3aa: CASSQDVAGRDGYTF

j_gene: TRBJ1-1
d_gene: -
v_gene: TRBV10-3
abundance: -
CDR3nt: TGTGCCACCAAAAGCGGGGTCGAGGGGAACACTGAAGCTTTCTTT
CDR3aa: CATKSGVEGNTEAFF

j_gene: TRBJ1-1
d_gene: -
v_gene: TRBV2
abundance: -
CDR3nt: TGTGCCAGCAGGGGCGAGGGGAACACTGAAGCTTTCTTT
CDR3aa: CASRGEGNTEAFF

j_gene: TRBJ2-2
d_gene: -
v_gene: TRBV5-1
abundance: few
CDR3nt: TGCGCCAGCAGGGTCGGCGGATTGACCTCGAACACCGGGGAGCTGTTTTTT
CDR3aa: CASRVGGLTSNTGELFF

j_gene: TRBJ2-3
d_gene: TRBD1
v_gene: TRBV6-4
abundance: few
CDR3nt: TGTGCCAGCAGTGACTCCCAGGGGGCAGATACGCAGTATTTT
CDR3aa: CASSDSQGADTQYF

j_gene: TRBJ2-2
d_gene: -
v_gene: TRBV7-3
abundance: once
CDR3nt: TGTGCCAGCAGCCGCTACTCCGGGGAGCTGTTTTTT
CDR3aa: CASSRYSGELFF

j_gene: TRBJ1-5
d_gene: -
v_gene: TRBV21-1
abundance: few
CDR3nt: TGTGCCAGCAGCCGAGGGAATCAGCCCCAGCATTTT
CDR3aa: CASSRGNQPQHF

j_gene: TRBJ2-3
d_gene: TRBD2
v_gene: TRBV28
abundance: -
CDR3nt: TGTGCCAGCAGTTCTAGCGGGTCTAGCACAGATACGCAGTATTTT
CDR3aa: CASSSSGSSTDTQYF

j_gene: TRBJ1-5
d_gene: -
v_gene: TRBV5-6
abundance: -
CDR3nt: TGTGCCAGCAGCTTGCAGGCAGCCACAGACGGCAATCAGCCCCAGCATTTT
CDR3aa: CASSLQAATDGNQPQHF

j_gene: TRBJ2-1
d_gene: TRBD2
v_gene: TRBV4-1
abundance: few
CDR3nt: TGCGCCAGCAGCCAAGTCGATATGGGACTAGCGGGCCCCAATGAGCAGTTCTTC
CDR3aa: CASSQVDMGLAGPNEQFF

j_gene: TRBJ1-1
d_gene: -
v_gene: TRBV7-8
abundance: -
CDR3nt: TGTGCCAGCAGCTTAAGGGGTAACACTGAAGCTTTCTTT
CDR3aa: CASSLRGNTEAFF

j_gene: TRBJ1-1
d_gene: -
v_gene: TRBV18
abundance: -
CDR3nt: TGTGCCAGCTCACCACGGACAGATGGGAACACTGAAGCTTTCTTT
CDR3aa: CASSPRTDGNTEAFF

j_gene: TRBJ2-7
d_gene: -
v_gene: TRBV28
abundance: -
CDR3nt: TGTGCCAGCAGTTTAGGGACTCTCGGGCAGTACTTC
CDR3aa: CASSLGTLGQYF

j_gene: TRBJ1-3
d_gene: TRBD1
v_gene: TRBV19
abundance: -
CDR3nt: TGTGCCAGTAGTACCCGACAGGGAGTCTCTGGAAACACCATATATTTT
CDR3aa: CASSTRQGVSGNTIYF

j_gene: TRBJ1-3
d_gene: -
v_gene: TRBV21-1
abundance: -
CDR3nt: TGTGCCAGCAGCAAAGACCCGGACAGGGGCGACGGAAACACCATATATTTT
CDR3aa: CASSKDPDRGDGNTIYF

j_gene: TRBJ1-1
d_gene: -
v_gene: TRBV11-2
abundance: -
CDR3nt: TGTGCCAGCAGCTTTTTCGGACAGTCGGGCACTGAAGCTTTCTTT
CDR3aa: CASSFFGQSGTEAFF

j_gene: TRBJ2-3
d_gene: TRBD2
v_gene: TRBV7-3
abundance: -
CDR3nt: TGTGCCAGCAGCCCAAGGAAAGCGGGGAGCACAGATACGCAGTATTTT
CDR3aa: CASSPRKAGSTDTQYF

j_gene: TRBJ1-1
d_gene: -
v_gene: TRBV6-5
abundance: -
CDR3nt: TGTGCCAGCAGTTACTCATTATCGGGGGACACTGAAGCTTTCTTT
CDR3aa: CASSYSLSGDTEAFF

j_gene: TRBJ2-1
d_gene: -
v_gene: TRBV7-2
abundance: -
CDR3nt: TGTGCCAGCAGCTTAGCGTCCCACTACAATGAGCAGTTCTTC
CDR3aa: CASSLASHYNEQFF

j_gene: TRBJ2-1
d_gene: -
v_gene: TRBV7-9
abundance: few
CDR3nt: TGTGCCAGCAGCCCCGAAGGGTTGAAGGAGGAGTTCTTC
CDR3aa: CASSPEGLKEEFF

j_gene: TRBJ2-3
d_gene: -
v_gene: TRBV10-2
abundance: few
CDR3nt: TGCGCCAGCAGTGAGAGGCTAGGCAGCACAGATACGCAGTATTTT
CDR3aa: CASSERLGSTDTQYF

j_gene: TRBJ2-7
d_gene: -
v_gene: TRBV4-1
abundance: -
CDR3nt: TGCGCCAGCAGCCAATTTCCAGGGGCGACCTACGAGCAGTACTTC
CDR3aa: CASSQFPGATYEQYF

j_gene: TRBJ1-1
d_gene: TRBD1
v_gene: TRBV11-2
abundance: -
CDR3nt: TGTGCCAGCAGCTTCGGACAGGGGGCAACTGAAGCTTTCTTT
CDR3aa: CASSFGQGATEAFF

j_gene: TRBJ1-1
d_gene: -
v_gene: TRBV6-5
abundance: -
CDR3nt: TGTGCCAGCAGTTACCTGACAAACACTGAAGCTTTCTTT
CDR3aa: CASSYLTNTEAFF

j_gene: TRBJ2-7
d_gene: TRBD1
v_gene: TRBV18
abundance: -
CDR3nt: TGTGCCAGCTCCGGGACAGGGGTGGCCTACGAGCAGTACTTC
CDR3aa: CASSGTGVAYEQYF

j_gene: TRBJ1-4
d_gene: -
v_gene: TRBV19
abundance: -
CDR3nt: TGTGCCAGTGGCGGAGGACTCTCTAATGAAAAACTGTTTTTT
CDR3aa: CASGGGLSNEKLFF